This entry lists 25 T cell receptor beta chains sequenced from one sample in a study of CD8 T cells in Susac syndrome. RNA amounts of about 0.45 to 1 ug underwent reverse transcription with random hexamers. MiXCR, run by TCRdb on the immunoSEQ multiplex PCR reads, gives a single entry per CDR3 protein. This sample carries approximately 190,000 distinct CDR3 sequences, 95% of them seen once, and the ten largest clones take around 0.15%. The sequenced sample was CD8+ T cells from PBMCs. The receptors derive from a human donor with Susac syndrome.

The chain links TRBV7-8 to TRBJ1-3; 8 bases are shared with TRBD1. The CDR3 sequence is 20 residues long. V shed 4 bases and J 0 bases; nucleotides not matched to a gene: 17. Looked up from germline, CDR1 is SGHVS and CDR2 is FQNEAQ. The CDR3 loop reads CASSYRPLDNRGYSGNTIYF. The CDR3 coding sequence is TGTGCCAGCAGCTATAGACCGCTAGATAACAGGGGGTACTCTGGAAACACCATATATTTT.

The chain combines TRBV30 with TRBJ2-7; D may be TRBD1 (5 bases). The CDR3 runs to 13 residues. Per germline, CDR1 GTSNPN and CDR2 SVGIG (reference sequence). Trimming took off 5 bases at V and 5 bases at J, with 16 bases between the two ends. CDR3: CAWAGLDLHEQYF. DNA for the CDR3: TGTGCCTGGGCAGGGTTAGATCTCCACGAGCAGTACTTC. The full variable domain, with the rest looked up from reference TRBV30 and TRBJ2-7, is SQTIHQWPATLVQPVGSPLSLECTVEGTSNPNLYWYRQAAGRGLQLLFYSVGIGQISSEVPQNLSASRPQDRQFILSSKKLLLSDSGFYLCAWAGLDLHEQYFGPGTRLTVT.

This chain uses TRBV14 with TRBJ2-7; maybe TRBD2 (6 bases). The CDR3 sequence is 15 residues long. Germline CDR1 reads SGHDN; CDR2 reads FVKESK. The V end was cut by 2 bases, the J end by 0 bases, with 11 bases between. The CDR3 DNA reads as TGTGCCAGCAGCCAACTTAGCGGCTTCTCCTACGAGCAGTACTTC. Translation gives CASSQLSGFSYEQYF.

The gene calls are TRBV7-2 and TRBJ1-5; D is unresolved. With 2 bases removed from V and 3 bases from J, the gap between germline ends came to 17 bases. CDR1 SGHTA and CDR2 FQGNSA come from the germline V gene. CDR3 length: 17 amino acids. CDR3 coding DNA: TGTGCCAGCAGCTTAAGGTCAATAACACCAGACAATCAGCCCCAGCATTTT. Translated, it gives CASSLRSITPDNQPQHF. The full variable domain, its missing parts supplied by reference TRBV7-2 and TRBJ1-5, is GAGVSQSPSNKVTEKGKDVELRCDPISGHTALYWYRQSLGQGLEFLIYFQGNSAPDKSGLPSDRFSAERTGGSVSTLTIQRTQQEDSAVYLCASSLRSITPDNQPQHFGDGTRLSIL.

V usage is TRBV15 and J usage is TRBJ2-5; 12 nucleotides align to TRBD2. Germline V gives CDR1 LNHNV, CDR2 YYDKDF (reference sequence). V gave up 4 bases and J gave up 5 bases; unmatched junction bases: 5. The CDR3 extends over 15 amino acids. CDR3 in DNA: TGTGCCACCAGCACAGGACTAGCGGGGACGGAGACCCAGTACTTC. This gives the protein CATSTGLAGTETQYF.

The genes are TRBV5-6 and TRBJ1-2; D may be TRBD1 (5 bases). The V gene's germline CDR1 is SGHDT and CDR2 YYEEEE. The ends were cut back, 4 bases at V and 4 bases at J, with 14 bases in the middle. This CDR3 is built from 14 residues. Here the CDR3 DNA reads TGTGCCAGCAGCCCAGTCGGGGGTGGCTATGGCTACACCTTC. It translates to CASSPVGGGYGYTF.

The chain carries TRBV5-4 and TRBJ2-7; no clear D. Between the trimmed V and J ends, which lost 1 base and 7 bases, there was a span of 9 bases. This CDR3 contains 12 residues. CDR1 is SGHNT and CDR2 is YYREEE in the germline V gene (reference sequence). CDR3 sequence reads: CASSLTVLEQYF. CDR3 coding DNA: TGTGCCAGCAGCTTGACGGTATTGGAGCAGTACTTC.

The chain carries TRBV5-1 and TRBJ1-1, with D perhaps TRBD1 (5 bases). Germline V lookup: CDR1 SGHRS, CDR2 YFSETQ. CDR3 size: 14 residues. Trimming pared 0 bases from V and 4 bases from J, leaving 10 bases between. Written as DNA, the CDR3 is TGCGCCAGCAGCTTGGCGGGGCCGTTCACTGAAGCTTTCTTT. This sequence encodes CASSLAGPFTEAFF.

Only one count was recorded for this clonotype. V gene TRBV20-1 combines with J gene TRBJ2-7; D may be TRBD1 or TRBD2 (5 bases each). CDR3 length equals 16 residues. The germline V and J ends were trimmed by 3 bases and 2 bases, with 20 bases remaining between them. Germline V gene sequence: CDR1 DFQATT, CDR2 SNEGSKA (reference sequence). CDR3 sequence reads: CSASRSRGGTTYEQYF. The CDR3 DNA is TGCAGTGCTAGTAGAAGTAGAGGTGGGACCACCTACGAGCAGTACTTC.

V gene TRBV6-5 combines with J gene TRBJ1-6; D unresolved. Germline V CDR1 and CDR2: MNHEY, SVGAGI. The CDR3 covers 14 residues. V lost 6 bases, J lost 7 bases, and 13 bases lay in between. Written as DNA, the CDR3 is TGTGCCAGCAGACCCGGTCAGATGAATTCACCCCTCCACTTT. This encodes CASRPGQMNSPLHF.

The chain is built from TRBV2 and TRBJ2-5; D may be TRBD1 or TRBD2 (6 bases each). V was pared by 10 bases and J by 5 bases, with 17 bases between. The V gene's germline CDR1 is SNHLY and CDR2 FYNNEI. This CDR3 contains 13 residues. CDR3 bases: TGTGCCACCTACGGCCAGGGGAGGGAGACCCAGTACTTC. Amino acid sequence: CATYGQGRETQYF. Full variable domain (missing parts from reference TRBV2 and TRBJ2-5): EPEVTQTPSHQVTQMGQEVILRCVPISNHLYFYWYRQILGQKVEFLVSFYNNEISEKSEIFDDQFSVERPDGSNFTLKIRSTKLEDSAMYFCATYGQGRETQYFGPGTRLLVL.

The CDR3, as DNA: TGTGCCTGGAGTACCCGGACTAGCGGGGTAGAGACCCAGTACTTC. Amino acids: CAWSTRTSGVETQYF. The V and J genes are TRBV30 and TRBJ2-5, with 12 positions matching TRBD2. Per the germline V gene, CDR1 is GTSNPN and CDR2 is SVGIG (reference sequence). V was pared by 2 bases and J by 4 bases, with 5 bases of the junction left unmatched. The CDR3 totals 15 residues.

The chain joins TRBV11-2 to TRBJ1-1; D might be TRBD1 (5 bases). Looked up from germline, CDR1 is SGHAT and CDR2 is FQNNGV. The CDR3 is 14 residues long. The V and J ends lost 5 bases and 3 bases respectively, with 13 bases between them. The DNA of the CDR3 is TGTGCCAGCAGCCTCCTGGGGGGGTACACTGAAGCTTTCTTT. It encodes CASSLLGGYTEAFF.

This chain uses TRBV7-8 with TRBJ1-2; D uncertain. The germline CDR1 and CDR2 sequences are SGHVS and FQNEAQ. This CDR3 is built from 16 residues. Trimming left V 2 bases short and J 7 bases short, with 20 bases between. For the CDR3, the DNA is TGTGCCAGCAGCTTATTTTTCGGGGATTCTAAGTTTGGCTACACCTTC. Its translation: CASSLFFGDSKFGYTF.

Here the CDR3 reads CAISEANEQFF. The CDR3 DNA follows: TGTGCCATCAGTGAGGCTAATGAGCAGTTCTTC. The chain recombines TRBV10-3 with TRBJ2-1; D gene ambiguous. Germline CDR1 and CDR2: ENHRY and SYGVKD. The CDR3 has 11 amino acids. Trimming removed 2 bases from V and 7 bases from J, with 3 bases in between.

The chain joins TRBV7-9 to TRBJ2-7; 7 positions agree with TRBD1. With 4 bases clipped from V and 0 bases from J, the junction kept 6 bases outside the gene matches. Germline V gene sequence: CDR1 SEHNR, CDR2 FQNEAQ (reference sequence). CDR3 length: 15 residues. The CDR3 spells CASSSGGASSYEQYF. CDR3 nucleotide sequence: TGTGCCAGCAGCTCAGGGGGTGCGAGCTCCTACGAGCAGTACTTC.

CDR3 amino acids: CASSYRGDQPQHF. The CDR3 DNA reads as TGTGCCAGCAGTTACCGGGGGGATCAGCCCCAGCATTTT. This chain connects TRBV6-5 to TRBJ1-5; a possible D gene is TRBD1 (5 bases). V shed 2 bases and J shed 5 bases, with 7 bases lying between them. The CDR3 contains 13 residues. CDR1 and CDR2 from the germline V gene are MNHEY and SVGAGI.

CDR3 amino acids: CASSQVEGRVGTDTQYF. In nucleotides, the CDR3 is TGCGCCAGCAGCCAAGTTGAGGGGAGGGTGGGCACAGATACGCAGTATTTT. V is TRBV4-1 and J is TRBJ2-3; 7 positions match TRBD2. CDR3 size: 17 residues. Trimming cost V 1 base and J 1 base; bases outside gene matches: 8. Germline CDR1 is MGHRA and CDR2 is YSYEKL.

This chain connects TRBV6-5 to TRBJ1-1; D remains ambiguous. The germline CDR1 and CDR2 sequences are MNHEY and SVGAGI. The CDR3 is 15 residues long. The V and J ends lost 0 bases and 1 base respectively, with 9 bases between them. The CDR3 loop is CASSYSVAANTEAFF. The CDR3 DNA is TGTGCCAGCAGTTACTCAGTCGCCGCGAACACTGAAGCTTTCTTT.

The chain uses TRBV9 and TRBJ1-1, with D possibly being TRBD1 (6 bases). Trimming cost V 3 bases and J 5 bases, with 17 bases left between them. Germline V gene sequence: CDR1 SGDLS, CDR2 YYNGEE. CDR3 size: 15 residues. CDR3 amino acids: CASSDVGQPGTEAFF. The CDR3 coding sequence is TGTGCCAGCAGCGATGTCGGACAGCCCGGAACTGAAGCTTTCTTT.

J is TRBJ1-2 and V is TRBV11-2; D gene ambiguous. The germline V and J ends were trimmed by 5 bases and 8 bases, with 15 bases remaining between them. The CDR3 covers 13 residues. Per the germline V gene, CDR1 is SGHAT and CDR2 is FQNNGV. The CDR3 nucleotides are TGTGCCAGCAGCCTCCCGTGGGAAGGGGGCTACACCTTC. Translation: CASSLPWEGGYTF.

V gene TRBV6-5 combines with J gene TRBJ2-7; 8 nucleotides line up with TRBD2. The V and J ends lost 0 bases and 3 bases, in that order; junction bases with no gene match: 1. CDR3 length: 14 amino acids. Germline values: CDR1 MNHEY, CDR2 SVGAGI. The CDR3 reads CASSYSTSGYEQYF. In DNA, the CDR3 is TGTGCCAGCAGTTACTCAACTAGCGGCTACGAGCAGTACTTC.

The chain employs TRBV19 and TRBJ2-7; the match to TRBD2 covers 9 bases. The ends lost 3 bases at V and 3 bases at J; junction bases unmatched: 0. The CDR3 length is 13 residues. Germline CDR1 LNHDA, CDR2 SQIVND (reference sequence). CDR3 amino acids: CASSMREGYEQYF. The CDR3 DNA reads TGTGCCAGTAGTATGCGGGAGGGCTACGAGCAGTACTTC.

CDR3 region: CASSLGGQMSSYEQYF. In nucleotides, the CDR3 is TGTGCCAGCAGCTTAGGTGGCCAGATGAGCTCCTACGAGCAGTACTTC. The chain carries TRBV7-9 and TRBJ2-7; D is unclear. V was shortened by 1 base and J by 0 bases, with 13 bases between the two germline ends. The CDR3 totals 16 residues. Germline values: CDR1 SEHNR, CDR2 FQNEAQ (reference sequence).

This rearrangement joins TRBV29-1 to TRBJ2-3; D remains unclear. The V end was cut by 2 bases, the J end by 3 bases, with 0 bases between. This CDR3 is built from 10 residues. Germline V gene data show CDR1 as SQVTM and CDR2 as ANQGSEA. CDR3 sequence reads: CSVETDTQYF. In DNA form, the CDR3 reads TGCAGCGTTGAAACAGATACGCAGTATTTT.